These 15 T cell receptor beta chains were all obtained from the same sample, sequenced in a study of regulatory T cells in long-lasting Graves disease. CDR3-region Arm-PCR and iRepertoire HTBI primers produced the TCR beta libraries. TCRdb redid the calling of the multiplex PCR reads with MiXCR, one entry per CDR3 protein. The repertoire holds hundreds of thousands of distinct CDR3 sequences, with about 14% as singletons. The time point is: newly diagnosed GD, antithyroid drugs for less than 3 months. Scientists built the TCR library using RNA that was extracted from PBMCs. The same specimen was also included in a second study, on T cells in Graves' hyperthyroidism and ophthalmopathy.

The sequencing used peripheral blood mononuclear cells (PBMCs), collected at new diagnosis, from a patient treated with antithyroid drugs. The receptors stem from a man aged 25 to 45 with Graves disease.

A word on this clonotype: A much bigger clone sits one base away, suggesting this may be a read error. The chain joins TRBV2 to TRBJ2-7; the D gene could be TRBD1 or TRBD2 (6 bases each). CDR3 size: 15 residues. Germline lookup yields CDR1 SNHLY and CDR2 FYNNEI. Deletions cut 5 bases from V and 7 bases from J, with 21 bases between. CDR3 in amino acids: CASSFGTGRYNEQYF. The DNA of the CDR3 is TGTGCCAGCAGTTTCGGCACAGGGAGGTACAATGAGCAGTACTTC. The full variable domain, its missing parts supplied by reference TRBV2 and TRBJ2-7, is EPEVTQTPSHQVTQMGQEVILRCVPISNHLYFYWYRQILGQKVEFLVSFYNNEISEKSEIFDDQFSVERPDGSNFTLKIRSTKLEDSAMYFCASSFGTGRYNEQYFGPGTRLTVT.

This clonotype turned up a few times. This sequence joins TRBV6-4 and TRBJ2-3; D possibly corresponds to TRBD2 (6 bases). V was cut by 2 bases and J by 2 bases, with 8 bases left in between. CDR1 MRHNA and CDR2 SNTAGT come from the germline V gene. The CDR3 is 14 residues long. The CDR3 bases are TGTGCCAGCAGTGACGGGGACTTCACAGATACGCAGTATTTT. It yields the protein CASSDGDFTDTQYF.

The DNA of the CDR3 is TGCGCCAGCAGCTCGACTCTAAAAGAGACCCAGTACTTC. Encoded protein: CASSSTLKETQYF. This chain links TRBV5-1 with TRBJ2-5; D ambiguous. V was pared by 3 bases and J by 3 bases, with 9 bases between. Germline V gene sequence: CDR1 SGHRS, CDR2 YFSETQ. The CDR3 runs 13 residues.

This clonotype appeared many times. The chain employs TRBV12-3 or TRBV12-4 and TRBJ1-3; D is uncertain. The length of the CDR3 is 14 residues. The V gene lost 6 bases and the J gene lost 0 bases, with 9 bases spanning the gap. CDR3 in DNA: TGTGCCAGCAGATCAAGCCTCTCTGGAAACACCATATATTTT. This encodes CASRSSLSGNTIYF.

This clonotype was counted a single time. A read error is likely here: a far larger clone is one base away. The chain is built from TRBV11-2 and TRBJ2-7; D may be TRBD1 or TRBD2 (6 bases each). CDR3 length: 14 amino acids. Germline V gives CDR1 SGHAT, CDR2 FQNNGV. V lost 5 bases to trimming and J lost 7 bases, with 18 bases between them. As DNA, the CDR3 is TGTGCCAGCAGCCCAATGGGGGCAGGGACTGAGCAGTACTTC. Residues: CASSPMGAGTEQYF.

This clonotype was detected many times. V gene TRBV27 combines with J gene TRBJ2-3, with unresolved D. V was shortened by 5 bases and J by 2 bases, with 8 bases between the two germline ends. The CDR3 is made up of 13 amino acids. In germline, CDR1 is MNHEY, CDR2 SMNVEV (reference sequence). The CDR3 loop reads CASSLLPTDTQYF. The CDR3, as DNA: TGTGCCAGCAGTCTCTTGCCCACAGATACGCAGTATTTT.

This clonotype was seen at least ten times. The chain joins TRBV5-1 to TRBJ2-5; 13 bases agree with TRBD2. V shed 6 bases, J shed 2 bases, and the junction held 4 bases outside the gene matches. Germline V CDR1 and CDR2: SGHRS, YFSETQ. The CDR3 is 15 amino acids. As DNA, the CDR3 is TGCGCCAGCAAATTACTAGCGGGAGGGCAAGAGACCCAGTACTTC. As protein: CASKLLAGGQETQYF.

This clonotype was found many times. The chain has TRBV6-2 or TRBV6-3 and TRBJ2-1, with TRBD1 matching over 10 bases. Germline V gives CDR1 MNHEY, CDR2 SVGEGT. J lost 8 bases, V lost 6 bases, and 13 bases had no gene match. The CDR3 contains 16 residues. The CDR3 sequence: CASRKRSTGGNDEQFF. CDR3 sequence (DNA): TGTGCCAGCAGGAAAAGGTCGACAGGGGGCAACGATGAGCAGTTCTTC.

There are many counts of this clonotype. The CDR3 nucleotides are TGTGCCAGCAGCTCCGTGACCGGCTACGAGCAGTACTTC. It is translated as CASSSVTGYEQYF. The chain joins TRBV7-9 to TRBJ2-7; no reliable D call. The V end lost 4 bases, the J end lost 3 bases, and 10 bases lay between the germline ends. Germline values: CDR1 SEHNR, CDR2 FQNEAQ (reference sequence). This CDR3 has 13 amino acids.

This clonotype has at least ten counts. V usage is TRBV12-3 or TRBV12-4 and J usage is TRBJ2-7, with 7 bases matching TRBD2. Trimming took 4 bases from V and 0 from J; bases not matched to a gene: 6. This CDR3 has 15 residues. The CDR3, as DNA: TGTGCCAGCAGTTCAGCGGGACGGGGCTCCTACGAGCAGTACTTC. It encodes CASSSAGRGSYEQYF.

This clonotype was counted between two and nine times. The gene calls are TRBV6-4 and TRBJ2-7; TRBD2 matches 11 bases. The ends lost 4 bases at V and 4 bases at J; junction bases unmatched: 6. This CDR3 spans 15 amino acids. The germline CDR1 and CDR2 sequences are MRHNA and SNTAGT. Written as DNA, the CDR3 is TGTGCCAGCAGTGTCGCGGGACTAGCGGCTTACGAGCAGTACTTC. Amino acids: CASSVAGLAAYEQYF.

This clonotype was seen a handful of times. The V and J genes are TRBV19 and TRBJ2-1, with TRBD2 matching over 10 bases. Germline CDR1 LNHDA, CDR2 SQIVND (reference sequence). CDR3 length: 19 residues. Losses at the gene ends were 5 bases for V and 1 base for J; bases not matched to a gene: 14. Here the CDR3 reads CASSYHLPAGGPSYNEQFF. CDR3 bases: TGTGCCAGTAGTTATCATCTCCCAGCGGGAGGGCCGTCCTACAATGAGCAGTTCTTC.

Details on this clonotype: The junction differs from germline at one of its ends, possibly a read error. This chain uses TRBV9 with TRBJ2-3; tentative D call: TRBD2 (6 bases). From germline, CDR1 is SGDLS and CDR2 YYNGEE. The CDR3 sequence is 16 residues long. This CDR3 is CASSVASGHSTGTQYF. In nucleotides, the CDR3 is TGTGCCAGCAGCGTAGCCAGCGGGCACTCCACAGGTACGCAGTATTTT.

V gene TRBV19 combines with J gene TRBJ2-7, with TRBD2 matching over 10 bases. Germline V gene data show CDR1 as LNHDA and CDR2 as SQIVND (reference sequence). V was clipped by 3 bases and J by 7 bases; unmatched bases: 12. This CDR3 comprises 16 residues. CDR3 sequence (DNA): TGTGCCAGTAGTATCTTGCTAGCGGGAGTTGAAAATGAGCAGTACTTC. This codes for CASSILLAGVENEQYF.

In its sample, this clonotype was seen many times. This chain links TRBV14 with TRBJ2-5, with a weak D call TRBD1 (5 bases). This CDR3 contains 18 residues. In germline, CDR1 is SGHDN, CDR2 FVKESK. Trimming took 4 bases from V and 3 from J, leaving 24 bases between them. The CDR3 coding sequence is TGTGCCAGCAGCCCTTTGGGTCAGGGTCGAGGCTCCGAAGAGACCCAGTACTTC. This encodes CASSPLGQGRGSEETQYF. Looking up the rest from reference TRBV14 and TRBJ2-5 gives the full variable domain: EAGVTQFPSHSVIEKGQTVTLRCDPISGHDNLYWYRRVMGKEIKFLLHFVKESKQDESGMPNNRFLAERTGGTYSTLKVQPAELEDSGVYFCASSPLGQGRGSEETQYFGPGTRLLVL.